The next 27 T cell receptor beta chains were all read from a single sample in a study of T cell responses to AZD1222 COVID-19 vaccine. The repertoire was sequenced with immunoSEQ multiplex PCR; TCRdb's copy has only in-frame clones and lacks some. Seen here are around 130,000 clones, 80% to 90% observed once, and the top ten hold approximately 1.6%. The sequencing here drew on peripheral blood, taken on day 0 of AZD1222 vaccination. These receptors were taken from an adult in good health.

This clone was recorded once. V and J are TRBV19 and TRBJ2-2; maybe TRBD1 (5 bases). Trimming left V 1 base short and J 4 bases short, with 25 bases between. Germline assignment: CDR1 LNHDA and CDR2 SQIVND (reference sequence). The CDR3 spans 20 residues. The CDR3 DNA follows: TGTGCCAGTAGTATAGGGCCCCTCGACAGCCGCCGGAAGATCACCGGGGAGCTGTTTTTT. This gives the protein CASSIGPLDSRRKITGELFF.

This chain joins TRBV6-2 or TRBV6-3 and TRBJ1-1; the D is unclear. The V end lost 3 bases, the J end lost 0 bases, and 8 bases lay between the germline ends. The CDR3 contains 14 residues. CDR1 is MNHEY and CDR2 is SVGEGT in the germline V gene. CDR3 residues: CASSYSQVNTEAFF. DNA of the CDR3: TGTGCCAGCAGTTATAGCCAGGTGAACACTGAAGCTTTCTTT.

The rearrangement joins TRBV11-3 to TRBJ1-1; D call uncertain. V was shortened by 5 bases and J by 0 bases, with 16 bases between the two germline ends. Germline V gene data show CDR1 as SGHNT and CDR2 as YENEEA. CDR3 length: 16 residues. The CDR3 spells CASSQVVGYMNTEAFF. As DNA, the CDR3 is TGTGCCAGCAGCCAAGTGGTAGGCTACATGAACACTGAAGCTTTCTTT.

V and J are TRBV6-5 and TRBJ1-2, with 10 positions matching TRBD1. The V gene end was trimmed by 3 bases and the J gene end by 2 bases; junction bases not matched to a gene: 3. There are 15 residues in the CDR3. In germline, CDR1 is MNHEY, CDR2 SVGAGI. The CDR3, as DNA: TGTGCCAGCAGTTATTCGGACAGGGGGAACTATGGCTACACCTTC. Protein sequence: CASSYSDRGNYGYTF.

The J gene is TRBJ2-1, the V gene TRBV11-2; D remains ambiguous. The length of the CDR3 is 13 residues. Trimming left V 4 bases short and J 4 bases short, with 8 bases between. Germline lookup yields CDR1 SGHAT and CDR2 FQNNGV. CDR3 residues: CASSSVRYNEQFF. As DNA, the CDR3 is TGTGCCAGCAGCTCGGTAAGATACAATGAGCAGTTCTTC.

The chain joins TRBV9 to TRBJ1-1; TRBD1 might be the D (6 bases). Trimming left V 5 bases short and J 4 bases short, with 15 bases between. Per germline, CDR1 SGDLS and CDR2 YYNGEE. The CDR3 spans 14 residues. CDR3 coding DNA: TGTGCCAGCAGTTATGGGGGCTGGGGCACTGAAGCTTTCTTT. Its protein product is CASSYGGWGTEAFF.

The chain joins TRBV6-1 to TRBJ1-5; D unresolved. CDR3 length equals 15 residues. V shed 0 bases and J shed 0 bases, with 6 bases lying between them. From germline, CDR1 is MNHNS and CDR2 SASEGT. CDR3 in amino acids: CASSEANYSNQPQHF. The CDR3 DNA reads TGTGCCAGCAGTGAAGCAAACTATAGCAATCAGCCCCAGCATTTT.

This chain links TRBV6-4 with TRBJ1-2; D is possibly TRBD1 (6 bases). Trimming removed 0 bases at V and 7 bases at J, with 12 bases between. This CDR3 region has 14 residues. Germline V gene sequence: CDR1 MRHNA, CDR2 SNTAGT. The CDR3 region has the DNA TGTGCCAGCAGTGACTCGAACAGGGCCATTGGCTACACCTTC. Amino acid sequence: CASSDSNRAIGYTF.

The chain uses TRBV11-2 and TRBJ2-7; D is unclear. Germline CDR1 and CDR2: SGHAT and FQNNGV. The V gene lost 5 bases and the J gene lost 3 bases, with 17 bases spanning the gap. The CDR3 is 15 amino acids. This CDR3 reads CASSQGPTSIYEQYF. DNA for the CDR3: TGTGCCAGCAGCCAAGGCCCCACCTCGATCTACGAGCAGTACTTC.

The gene calls are TRBV12-3 or TRBV12-4 and TRBJ1-5; tentatively, D is TRBD1 (5 bases). V lost 3 bases and J lost 3, with 6 bases in between. The CDR3 is made up of 13 amino acids. The CDR3: CASSLTDNQPQHF. In DNA, the CDR3 is TGTGCCAGCAGTTTGACAGACAATCAGCCCCAGCATTTT.

This clone appeared a single time. CDR3 sequence: CATRTGYSPLHF. CDR3 in DNA: TGTGCCACCCGGACAGGGTATTCACCCCTCCACTTT. V and J are TRBV6-5 and TRBJ1-6; 8 bases are a match to TRBD1. CDR1 and CDR2 (germline): MNHEY, SVGAGI. The CDR3 is 12 residues long. V lost 10 bases, J lost 8 bases, and 4 bases stayed unmatched.

V usage is TRBV30 and J usage is TRBJ1-2; 7 bases fit TRBD1. The CDR3 runs to 17 residues. The germline gives CDR1 GTSNPN, CDR2 SVGIG (reference sequence). V dropped 0 bases and J dropped 2; count of bases not matched to a gene: 12. The CDR3 protein is CAWSVLPLTGTNYGYTF. The DNA for the CDR3 is TGTGCCTGGAGTGTACTCCCGTTGACAGGGACAAACTATGGCTACACCTTC.

The chain recombines TRBV6-5 with TRBJ1-1; maybe TRBD1 (5 bases). The CDR3 consists of 15 residues. In germline, CDR1 is MNHEY, CDR2 SVGAGI. V was clipped by 5 bases and J by 1 base, with 14 bases between them. CDR3 residues: CASSTLSTGNTEAFF. For the CDR3, the DNA is TGTGCCAGCAGTACCCTTTCCACAGGGAACACTGAAGCTTTCTTT.

As DNA, the CDR3 is TGCGCCAGCAGCTTGGATCTCTCCCGGTGGTATGGCTACACCTTC. Amino acid sequence: CASSLDLSRWYGYTF. The chain combines TRBV5-1 with TRBJ1-2, with D unresolved. Trimming cost V 0 bases and J 5 bases, with 14 bases left between them. This CDR3 contains 15 residues. Germline CDR1 and CDR2: SGHRS and YFSETQ.

The CDR3 DNA reads TGCGCCAGCAGCCCGGACACGGTCTACAATGAGCAGTTCTTC. Protein: CASSPDTVYNEQFF. This rearrangement joins TRBV5-1 to TRBJ2-1; D perhaps matches TRBD1 (5 bases). Germline V CDR1 and CDR2: SGHRS, YFSETQ. The CDR3 is 14 amino acids. V shed 4 bases and J shed 3 bases, with 11 bases lying between them.

The CDR3 nucleotides are TGCGCCAGCAGCCACCCACAGGGGACTGAAGCTTTCTTT. It yields the protein CASSHPQGTEAFF. This sequence joins TRBV4-1 and TRBJ1-1, with TRBD1 matching 7 bases. CDR3 length: 13 residues. The germline CDR1 and CDR2 sequences are MGHRA and YSYEKL. After removal of 3 bases from V and 5 bases from J, the junction contained 3 bases not matched to a gene.

The V and J genes are TRBV7-2 and TRBJ2-1; TRBD1 might be the D (5 bases). This CDR3 comprises 14 residues. Germline V gene data show CDR1 as SGHTA and CDR2 as FQGNSA. The V gene lost 5 bases and the J gene lost 7 bases, with 15 bases spanning the gap. This chain's CDR3 is CASSLPTDLNEQFF. The CDR3 DNA follows: TGTGCCAGCAGCCTCCCGACAGACCTTAATGAGCAGTTCTTC.

The chain couples TRBV5-1 to TRBJ1-1; no clear D gene. V shed 6 bases and J shed 4 bases, with 7 bases lying between them. This CDR3 comprises 11 residues. CDR1 is SGHRS, CDR2 YFSETQ, per germline. Here the CDR3 reads CASKFGTEAFF. CDR3 coding DNA: TGCGCCAGCAAGTTTGGCACTGAAGCTTTCTTT.

This clone was picked up a small number of times. The chain is built from TRBV20-1 and TRBJ1-5; D is unclear. Trimming cost V 3 bases and J 8 bases, with 20 bases left between them. CDR3 length: 15 residues. In germline, CDR1 is DFQATT, CDR2 SNEGSKA (reference sequence). The CDR3 is CSASFFGHLEEPQHF. The CDR3 DNA is TGCAGTGCTAGTTTCTTCGGGCATCTTGAGGAGCCCCAGCATTTT.

This rearrangement joins TRBV25-1 to TRBJ1-2; 9 nucleotides line up with TRBD1. The V segment lost 6 bases and the J segment 4 bases; nucleotides outside the gene matches: 9. Germline V lookup: CDR1 MGHDK, CDR2 SYGVNS. The CDR3 is made up of 15 amino acids. CDR3 amino acids: CASRGSGQGRYGYTF. The CDR3 DNA sequence: TGTGCCAGCAGGGGTAGCGGACAGGGGCGCTATGGCTACACCTTC.

The gene calls are TRBV6-5 and TRBJ1-2; unclear D gene. The germline V gene encodes CDR1 MNHEY and CDR2 SVGAGI. V lost 5 bases and J 4 bases, leaving 11 bases between the germline ends. The CDR3 runs 13 residues. CDR3 nucleotide sequence: TGTGCCAGCAGTCCCACCGACGCCTATGGCTACACCTTC. It specifies CASSPTDAYGYTF.

Only one count was recorded for this clone. The rearrangement links TRBV5-4 to TRBJ2-3; D is unresolved. Trimming stripped 1 base from V and 2 bases from J, with 8 bases between. CDR1 and CDR2 from the germline V gene are SGHNT and YYREEE (reference sequence). The CDR3 extends over 14 amino acids. The CDR3 coding sequence is TGTGCCAGCAGCTTGCCACTCCTCACAGATACGCAGTATTTT. Its protein product is CASSLPLLTDTQYF. The entire variable domain, with the rest obtained from reference TRBV5-4 and TRBJ2-3, is as follows: ETGVTQSPTHLIKTRGQQVTLRCSSQSGHNTVSWYQQALGQGPQFIFQYYREEENGRGNFPPRFSGLQFPNYSSELNVNALELDDSALYLCASSLPLLTDTQYFGPGTRLTVL.

V is TRBV7-8 and J is TRBJ1-6; D remains ambiguous. The CDR3 contains 14 residues. The V end lost 0 bases, the J end lost 7 bases, and 7 bases lay between the germline ends. Germline CDR1 and CDR2: SGHVS and FQNEAQ. Here the CDR3 reads CASSLAIGNSPLHF. The CDR3 DNA is TGTGCCAGCAGCTTAGCGATCGGGAATTCACCCCTCCACTTT.

The gene calls are TRBV6-1 and TRBJ2-1; D not resolved. Per germline, CDR1 MNHNS and CDR2 SASEGT. The V and J ends lost 0 bases and 7 bases respectively, with 4 bases between them. The CDR3 extends over 12 amino acids. The DNA of the CDR3 is TGTGCCAGCAGTGAAGCGGGAAATGAGCAGTTCTTC. Its translation: CASSEAGNEQFF.

The rearrangement joins TRBV15 to TRBJ2-7; 7 bases match TRBD1. The length of the CDR3 is 13 residues. Unmatched junction bases numbered 2, after V lost 4 bases and J lost 2 bases. Looked up from germline, CDR1 is LNHNV and CDR2 is YYDKDF (reference sequence). Written as DNA, the CDR3 is TGTGCCACCAGCAAACAGGGGACCTACGAGCAGTACTTC. Protein sequence: CATSKQGTYEQYF.

This chain joins TRBV5-1 and TRBJ2-5; the match to TRBD2 covers 8 bases. J gave up 7 bases and V 7 bases, and 9 bases lay outside the gene matches. The length of the CDR3 is 13 residues. Germline V CDR1 and CDR2: SGHRS, YFSETQ. CDR3 loop: CASAQRELGTQYF. The CDR3 DNA reads as TGCGCCAGCGCCCAGCGGGAGCTCGGGACCCAGTACTTC.

The chain joins TRBV7-2 to TRBJ1-2; D is ambiguous. The CDR3 covers 13 residues. The V end lost 5 bases, the J end lost 5 bases, and 12 bases lay between the germline ends. CDR1 and CDR2 (germline): SGHTA, FQGNSA. CDR3 protein: CASSHMIWYGYTF. The CDR3 nucleotides read TGTGCCAGCAGCCATATGATTTGGTATGGCTACACCTTC.